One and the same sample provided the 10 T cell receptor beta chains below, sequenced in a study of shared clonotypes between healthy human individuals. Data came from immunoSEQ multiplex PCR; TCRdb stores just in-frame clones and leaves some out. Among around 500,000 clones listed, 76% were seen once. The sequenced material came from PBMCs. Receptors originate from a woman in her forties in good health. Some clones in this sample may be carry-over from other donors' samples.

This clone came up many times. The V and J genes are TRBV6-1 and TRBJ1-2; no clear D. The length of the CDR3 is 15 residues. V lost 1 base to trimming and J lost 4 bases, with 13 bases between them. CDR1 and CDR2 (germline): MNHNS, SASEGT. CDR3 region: CASSEEGWGRYGYTF. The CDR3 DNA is TGTGCCAGCAGTGAAGAAGGATGGGGTCGCTATGGCTACACCTTC.

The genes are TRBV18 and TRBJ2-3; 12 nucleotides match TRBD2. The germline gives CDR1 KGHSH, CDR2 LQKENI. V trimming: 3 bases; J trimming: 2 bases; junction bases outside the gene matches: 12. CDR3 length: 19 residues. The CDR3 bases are TGTGCCAGCTCACCCGTCGCTCCGACTAGCGGGAGTATCACAGATACGCAGTATTTT. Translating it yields CASSPVAPTSGSITDTQYF.

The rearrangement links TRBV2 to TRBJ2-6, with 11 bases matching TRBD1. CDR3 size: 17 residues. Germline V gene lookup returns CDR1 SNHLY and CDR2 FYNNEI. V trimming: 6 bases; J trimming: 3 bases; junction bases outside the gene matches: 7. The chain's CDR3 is CASRRTGGYGGANVLTF. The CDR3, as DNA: TGTGCCAGCAGACGGACAGGGGGCTACGGTGGGGCCAACGTCCTGACTTTC.

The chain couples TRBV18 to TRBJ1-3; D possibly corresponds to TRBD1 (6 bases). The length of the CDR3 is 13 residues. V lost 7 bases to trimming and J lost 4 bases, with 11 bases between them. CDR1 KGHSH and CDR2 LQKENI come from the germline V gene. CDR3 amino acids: CASLNGQGNTIYF. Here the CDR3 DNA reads TGTGCCAGCTTAAACGGACAGGGAAACACCATATATTTT.

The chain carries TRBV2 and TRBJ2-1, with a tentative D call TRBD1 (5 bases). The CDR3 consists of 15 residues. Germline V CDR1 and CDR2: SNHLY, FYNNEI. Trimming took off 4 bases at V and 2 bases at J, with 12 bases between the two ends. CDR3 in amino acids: CASSGGRAPYNEQFF. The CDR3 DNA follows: TGTGCCAGCAGTGGGGGCAGGGCCCCCTACAATGAGCAGTTCTTC. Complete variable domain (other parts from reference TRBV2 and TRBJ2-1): EPEVTQTPSHQVTQMGQEVILRCVPISNHLYFYWYRQILGQKVEFLVSFYNNEISEKSEIFDDQFSVERPDGSNFTLKIRSTKLEDSAMYFCASSGGRAPYNEQFFGPGTRLTVL.

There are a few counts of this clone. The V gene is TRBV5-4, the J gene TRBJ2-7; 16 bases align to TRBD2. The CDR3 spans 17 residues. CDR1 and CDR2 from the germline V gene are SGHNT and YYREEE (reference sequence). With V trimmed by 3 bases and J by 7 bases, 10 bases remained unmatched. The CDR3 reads CASSSGTSGRAGGEQYF. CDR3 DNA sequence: TGTGCCAGCAGCTCCGGGACTAGCGGGAGGGCCGGCGGGGAGCAGTACTTC.

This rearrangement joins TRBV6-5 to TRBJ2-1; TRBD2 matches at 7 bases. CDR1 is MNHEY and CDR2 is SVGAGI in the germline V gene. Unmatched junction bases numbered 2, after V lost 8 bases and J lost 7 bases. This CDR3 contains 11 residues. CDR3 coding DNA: TGTGCCAGCGGGAGGGCTAATGAGCAGTTCTTC. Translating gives CASGRANEQFF.

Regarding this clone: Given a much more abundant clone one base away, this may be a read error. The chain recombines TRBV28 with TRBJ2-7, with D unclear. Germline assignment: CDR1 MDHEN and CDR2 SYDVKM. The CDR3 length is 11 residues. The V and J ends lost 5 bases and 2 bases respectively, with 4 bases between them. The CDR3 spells CASSPAYEQYF. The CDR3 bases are TGTGCCAGCAGTCCCGCCTACGAGCAGTACTTC.

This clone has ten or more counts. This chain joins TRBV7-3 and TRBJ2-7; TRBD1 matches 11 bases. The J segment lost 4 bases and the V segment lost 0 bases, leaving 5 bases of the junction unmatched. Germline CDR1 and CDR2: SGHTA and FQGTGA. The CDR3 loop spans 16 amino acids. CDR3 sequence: CASSLTGTGGEYEQYF. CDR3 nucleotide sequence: TGTGCCAGCAGCTTAACAGGGACAGGGGGAGAATACGAGCAGTACTTC. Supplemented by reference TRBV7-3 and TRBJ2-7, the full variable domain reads GAGVSQTPSNKVTEKGKYVELRCDPISGHTALYWYRQSLGQGPEFLIYFQGTGAADDSGLPNDRFFAVRPEGSVSTLKIQRTERGDSAVYLCASSLTGTGGEYEQYFGPGTRLTVT.

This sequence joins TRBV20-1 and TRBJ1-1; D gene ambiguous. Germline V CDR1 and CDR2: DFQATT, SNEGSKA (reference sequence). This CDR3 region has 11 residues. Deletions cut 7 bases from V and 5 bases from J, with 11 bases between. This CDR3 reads CSVMGETEAFF. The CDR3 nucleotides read TGCAGTGTGATGGGAGAAACTGAAGCTTTCTTT.